One and the same sample provided the 19 T cell receptor beta chains below, sequenced in a study of T cells in Graves' hyperthyroidism and ophthalmopathy. TCR beta CDR3 regions were amplified from RNA transcripts. In the first-round RT-PCR of the TCR CDR3, the HTBI primer set was used. TCRdb passed the multiplex PCR reads through MiXCR, listing each CDR3 protein once. The table lists a few hundred thousand distinct CDR3 sequences, over 45% of them singletons, with approximately 44% in the top ten. Sequencing used peripheral blood or thyroid tissue (not recorded which). The receptors were sampled from an adult woman with Graves' disease, either hyperthyroidism or ophthalmopathy (not recorded which).

Only a few counts were recorded for this clonotype. This chain uses TRBV10-3 with TRBJ1-5, with TRBD1 as a possible D gene (6 bases). CDR3 length: 13 amino acids. Germline V gene sequence: CDR1 ENHRY, CDR2 SYGVKD. V was pared by 2 bases and J by 8 bases, with 10 bases between. The CDR3 bases are TGTGCCATCAGTGAGCAACAGGGTAAGCCCCAGCATTTT. This encodes CAISEQQGKPQHF.

The J gene is TRBJ1-5, the V gene TRBV20-1; D perhaps matches TRBD1 (5 bases). The V end was cut by 5 bases, the J end by 11 bases, with 22 bases between. CDR1 is DFQATT, CDR2 SNEGSKA, per germline (reference sequence). This CDR3 is 14 amino acids long. CDR3 coding DNA: TGCAGTGCTGAGTCCGTGGGGCCTAGGAGAGCCCAGCATTTT. Amino acids: CSAESVGPRRAQHF.

The CDR3 nucleotides read TGCGCCAGCAGCCAGGACAGTTTCGCAACTAATGAAAAACTGTTTTTT. Translation gives CASSQDSFATNEKLFF. This chain links TRBV4-1 with TRBJ1-4; possible D gene TRBD1, 6 bases. CDR1 and CDR2 from the germline V gene are MGHRA and YSYEKL. The V and J ends lost 3 bases and 0 bases respectively, with 11 bases between them. CDR3 length: 16 amino acids.

This clonotype came up many times. The rearrangement links TRBV15 to TRBJ1-5; D is ambiguous. Trimming took 0 bases from V and 1 from J, leaving 10 bases between them. Germline-derived CDR1 and CDR2 are LNHNV and YYDKDF (reference sequence). The CDR3 covers 16 residues. CDR3 protein: CATSRDGRGSNQPQHF. As DNA, the CDR3 is TGTGCCACCAGCAGAGATGGGCGGGGAAGCAATCAGCCCCAGCATTTT.

With regard to this clonotype: At one end the junction does not follow the germline gene, possibly because of a read error. The CDR3 loop reads CASSYTGLGETQYF. CDR3 coding DNA: TGTGCTAGCAGCTACACAGGGTTAGGGGAGACCCAGTACTTC. The V call is TRBV7-7, the J call TRBJ2-5; tentative D call: TRBD1 (6 bases). The length of the CDR3 is 14 residues. CDR1 and CDR2 (germline): SSHAT, FNYEAQ (reference sequence).

Ten or more counts support this clonotype. The V and J genes are TRBV10-3 and TRBJ1-2; 7 bases align to TRBD1. Germline CDR1 reads ENHRY; CDR2 reads SYGVKD. The ends lost 4 bases at V and 6 bases at J; junction bases unmatched: 5. This CDR3 region has 13 residues. Here the CDR3 reads CAISVRQGDGYTF. In DNA, the CDR3 is TGTGCCATCAGTGTCCGACAGGGCGATGGCTACACCTTC.

This clonotype was seen only once. In DNA form, the CDR3 reads TGTGCCAGCAGCATTTGGACAGGAACCTCCTACGAGCAGTACTTC. Amino acid sequence: CASSIWTGTSYEQYF. The chain recombines TRBV7-9 with TRBJ2-7; 7 nucleotides align to TRBD1. The length of the CDR3 is 15 residues. V shed 5 bases and J 0 bases; nucleotides not matched to a gene: 7. Per the germline V gene, CDR1 is SEHNR and CDR2 is FQNEAQ (reference sequence).

This chain connects TRBV10-3 to TRBJ1-5; possibly TRBD1 for D (5 bases). Germline loops: CDR1 ENHRY, CDR2 SYGVKD. CDR3 length: 14 amino acids. V lost 2 bases to trimming and J lost 9 bases, with 14 bases between them. The CDR3 DNA sequence: TGTGCCATCAGTGAGCGGACGGGGGATGGGCCCCAGCATTTT. It is translated as CAISERTGDGPQHF.

This clonotype was picked up many times. The J gene is TRBJ2-2, the V gene TRBV7-9; the match to TRBD2 covers 11 bases. Germline V gives CDR1 SEHNR, CDR2 FQNEAQ (reference sequence). The CDR3 runs to 16 residues. V shed 4 bases and J 5 bases; nucleotides not matched to a gene: 6. As DNA, the CDR3 is TGTGCCAGCAGCTCCCTCGCTAGCGGGGGGACCGGGGAGCTGTTTTTT. Translating it yields CASSSLASGGTGELFF.

This clonotype was observed many times. This rearrangement joins TRBV16 to TRBJ1-5; D not certain. CDR3 size: 12 residues. Germline-derived CDR1 and CDR2 are KGHSY and FQNENV. V shed 4 bases and J shed 10 bases, with 11 bases lying between them. CDR3 region: CASSPTFFPQHF. The CDR3 coding sequence is TGTGCCAGCAGCCCTACCTTTTTCCCCCAGCATTTT.

The chain has TRBV15 and TRBJ1-6; D may be TRBD1 (5 bases). Germline V gives CDR1 LNHNV, CDR2 YYDKDF (reference sequence). The CDR3 has 13 amino acids. Trimming pared 6 bases from V and 6 bases from J, leaving 9 bases between. CDR3 residues: CATRGQLNSPLHF. For the CDR3, the DNA is TGTGCCACCAGGGGGCAGCTTAATTCACCCCTCCACTTT.

This clonotype appeared a single time. The chain couples TRBV2 to TRBJ1-2; 7 bases fit TRBD1. Germline CDR1 is SNHLY and CDR2 is FYNNEI. The CDR3 totals 17 residues. Trimming at V came to 6 bases and at J to 8 bases, leaving 21 bases not matched to a gene. The CDR3 DNA sequence: TGTGCCAGCAGGACCAGAGACAGGGCCACTGAAGCTATCGGCTACACCTTC. It encodes CASRTRDRATEAIGYTF.

The J gene is TRBJ2-5, the V gene TRBV15; 7 positions agree with TRBD1. The CDR3 is made up of 14 amino acids. V dropped 0 bases and J dropped 5; count of bases not matched to a gene: 3. Germline V lookup: CDR1 LNHNV, CDR2 YYDKDF (reference sequence). CDR3 loop: CATSREDRSETQYF. CDR3 nucleotide sequence: TGTGCCACCAGCAGAGAGGACAGGTCTGAGACCCAGTACTTC.

Details on this clonotype: No conserved phenylalanine or tryptophan ends this CDR3, so it is likely a read error. The limits of the CDR3 on the DNA are not certain, so only TCRdb's listed CDR3 is given. V gene TRBV29-1 combines with J gene TRBJ1-2; TRBD1, the D gene given by the table, was not confirmed from the DNA. The CDR3 is 12 residues long, ends included. CDR1 and CDR2 (germline): SQVTM, ANQGSEA. CDR3 in amino acids: CSVARTGGFAFS.

This clonotype has only a few counts. A much larger clone differs from this one at a single base, so this may be a read error. The rearrangement joins TRBV10-3 to TRBJ2-2; 7 nucleotides line up with TRBD2. With 4 bases clipped from V and 4 bases from J, the junction kept 12 bases outside the gene matches. CDR3 length equals 17 residues. Per germline, CDR1 ENHRY and CDR2 SYGVKD. Here the CDR3 DNA reads TGTGCCATCAGTGGTGGATTGGCTAGCGGATCCACCGGGGAGCTGTTTTTT. Protein: CAISGGLASGSTGELFF.

This clonotype was counted only a few times. This rearrangement joins TRBV6-6 to TRBJ1-5, with 7 bases identical to TRBD1. V lost 6 bases to trimming and J lost 7 bases; unmatched junction nucleotides: 12. CDR1 is MNHNY and CDR2 is SVGAGI in the germline V gene (reference sequence). The CDR3 totals 15 residues. CDR3 sequence reads: CASREQGRVSQPQHF. CDR3 bases: TGTGCCAGCAGAGAACAGGGGAGGGTAAGCCAGCCCCAGCATTTT.

The chain uses TRBV29-1 and TRBJ2-5; the D gene is possibly TRBD2 (5 bases). CDR3 length: 15 residues. Germline V lookup: CDR1 SQVTM, CDR2 ANQGSEA. Trimming cost V 4 bases and J 2 bases, with 17 bases left between them. CDR3 bases: TGCAGCGTTGGGCGGACCGGGATAACACAAGAGACCCAGTACTTC. Its translation: CSVGRTGITQETQYF.

This clonotype appeared a few times. The rearrangement uses TRBV10-3 and TRBJ2-5; the match to TRBD1 covers 10 bases. CDR1 ENHRY and CDR2 SYGVKD come from the germline V gene. CDR3 size: 13 residues. V lost 8 bases, J lost 2 bases, and 2 bases stayed unmatched. The DNA of the CDR3 is TGTGCCATCCGGGACAGGGGACAAGAGACCCAGTACTTC. Its translation is CAIRDRGQETQYF.

This chain joins TRBV10-3 and TRBJ2-5, with unresolved D. Germline CDR1 and CDR2: ENHRY and SYGVKD. This CDR3 comprises 14 residues. The germline V and J ends were trimmed by 3 bases and 5 bases, with 13 bases remaining between them. The CDR3 DNA reads TGTGCCATCAGTGATGGCAAGGACCTTGAGACCCAGTACTTC. Amino acids: CAISDGKDLETQYF.